The 17 T cell receptor beta chains reported below all come from one sample, sequenced in a study of blood T cell repertoires in COVID-19 (dated by TCRdb to about 2020). Libraries were made using the immunoSEQ multiplex PCR assay. In its TCRdb copy, this immuneACCESS table keeps in-frame sequences only and misses some clones. Where compared with another copy, unresolved V genes explain less than half of these, and the others have no known cause. The sample contains about 120,000 clones, more than 60% of them found a single time. The ten biggest clones cover 5% to 7.5% of the sample. Sequencing was performed on peripheral blood. These receptor sequences come from a man between 65 and 80 years old with acute or convalescent COVID-19.

This chain links TRBV9 with TRBJ2-2; 7 bases agree with TRBD1. The germline V gene has CDR1 SGDLS and CDR2 YYNGEE. V gave up 0 bases and J gave up 5 bases; unmatched junction bases: 4. The CDR3 covers 15 residues. The chain's CDR3 is CASSVEGAATGELFF. CDR3 nucleotides: TGTGCCAGCAGCGTAGAGGGGGCCGCAACCGGGGAGCTGTTTTTT.

The chain is built from TRBV28 and TRBJ1-1; D might be TRBD1 (6 bases). CDR3 length equals 16 residues. Trimming cost V 1 base and J 0 bases, with 12 bases left between them. CDR1 MDHEN and CDR2 SYDVKM come from the germline V gene. CDR3 coding DNA: TGTGCCAGCAGTTTATTTCCCGGACAGATGAACACTGAAGCTTTCTTT. Translation gives CASSLFPGQMNTEAFF. Drawing the rest from reference TRBV28 and TRBJ1-1, the complete variable domain is DVKVTQSSRYLVKRTGEKVFLECVQDMDHENMFWYRQDPGLGLRLIYFSYDVKMKEKGDIPEGYSVSREKKERFSLILESASTNQTSMYLCASSLFPGQMNTEAFFGQGTRLTVV.

Details on this clone: Within the sample, other DNA sequences also encode this same CDR3. V is TRBV19 and J is TRBJ2-7, with D unresolved. CDR3 size: 12 residues. V lost 6 bases, J lost 3 bases, and 9 bases lay in between. Germline-derived CDR1 and CDR2 are LNHDA and SQIVND (reference sequence). CDR3 sequence reads: CASRGPGYEQYF. For the CDR3, the DNA is TGTGCCAGTAGAGGTCCAGGCTACGAGCAGTACTTC.

The CDR3 bases are TGTGCCAGCAGCCAGGGGGTAGCACCCTACAATGAGCAGTTCTTC. It codes for CASSQGVAPYNEQFF. The chain has TRBV7-2 and TRBJ2-1; TRBD1 aligns across 7 bases. CDR1 SGHTA and CDR2 FQGNSA come from the germline V gene. The CDR3 length is 15 residues. The trim removed 5 bases at V and 2 bases at J, leaving 6 bases unmatched.

In this sample, this clone turned up once. The V and J genes are TRBV5-1 and TRBJ1-5, with TRBD1 matching over 9 bases. Germline CDR1 and CDR2: SGHRS and YFSETQ. V lost 4 bases to trimming and J lost 7 bases; unmatched junction nucleotides: 9. The CDR3 extends over 15 amino acids. This chain's CDR3 is CASSLMNRGQQPQHF. The CDR3 DNA is TGCGCCAGCAGCCTAATGAACAGGGGGCAACAGCCCCAGCATTTT.

This sequence joins TRBV6-6 and TRBJ1-1; unclear D gene. The germline V gene has CDR1 MNHNY and CDR2 SVGAGI (reference sequence). V lost 5 bases and J lost 4, with 11 bases in between. The CDR3 runs 13 residues. CDR3 residues: CASSERSFTEAFF. The CDR3 DNA reads TGTGCCAGCAGTGAGAGATCGTTCACTGAAGCTTTCTTT.

This clone was seen only once. This sequence joins TRBV14 and TRBJ2-3; D remains unclear. Between the trimmed V and J ends, which lost 4 bases and 6 bases, there was a span of 11 bases. Germline V gene lookup returns CDR1 SGHDN and CDR2 FVKESK. This CDR3 spans 13 amino acids. CDR3: CASSLHPGDTQYF. The CDR3 DNA reads TGTGCCAGCAGCCTCCACCCGGGTGATACGCAGTATTTT.

J is TRBJ1-6 and V is TRBV18; possible D gene TRBD1, 6 bases. CDR3 length equals 15 residues. The ends were cut back, 6 bases at V and 8 bases at J, with 17 bases in the middle. Looked up from germline, CDR1 is KGHSH and CDR2 is LQKENI. The CDR3 is CASSGMPGVDSPLHF. In DNA form, the CDR3 reads TGTGCCAGCTCCGGCATGCCAGGGGTCGATTCACCCCTCCACTTT.

A few counts support this clone. J is TRBJ2-6 and V is TRBV5-6, with TRBD1 matching over 10 bases. CDR1 and CDR2 from the germline V gene are SGHDT and YYEEEE. The CDR3 consists of 14 residues. V lost 5 bases and J lost 12; bases outside the gene matches: 8. CDR3 region: CASSDRDRGPVLTF. The CDR3 DNA follows: TGTGCCAGCAGTGACCGGGACAGGGGACCCGTCCTGACTTTC. Looking up the rest from reference TRBV5-6 and TRBJ2-6 gives the full variable domain: DAGVTQSPTHLIKTRGQQVTLRCSPKSGHDTVSWYQQALGQGPQFIFQYYEEEERQRGNFPDRFSGHQFPNYSSELNVNALLLGDSALYLCASSDRDRGPVLTFGAGSRLTVL.

The chain uses TRBV12-3 or TRBV12-4 and TRBJ2-5, with D hard to call. V was trimmed by 3 bases and J by 5 bases, leaving 7 bases between them. The CDR3 loop spans 12 amino acids. CDR3 coding DNA: TGTGCCAGCAGTTTTCAGAGGGAGACCCAGTACTTC. Amino acids: CASSFQRETQYF.

The chain combines TRBV19 with TRBJ1-4; no clear D gene. CDR1 is LNHDA and CDR2 is SQIVND in the germline V gene (reference sequence). The CDR3 is made up of 14 amino acids. Trimming left V 3 bases short and J 3 bases short, with 8 bases between. CDR3 sequence reads: CASSISRSNEKLFF. The CDR3 region has the DNA TGTGCCAGTAGTATTTCCAGATCTAATGAAAAACTGTTTTTT.

V usage is TRBV30 and J usage is TRBJ1-5; TRBD1 matches 8 bases. The CDR3 loop spans 13 amino acids. CDR1 GTSNPN and CDR2 SVGIG come from the germline V gene (reference sequence). With V trimmed by 5 bases and J by 6 bases, 6 bases remained unmatched. The CDR3 bases are TGTGCCTGGGACAGGGGTATAGGTCAGCCCCAGCATTTT. Amino acids: CAWDRGIGQPQHF. Full variable domain (remainder filled in from reference TRBV30 and TRBJ1-5): SQTIHQWPATLVQPVGSPLSLECTVEGTSNPNLYWYRQAAGRGLQLLFYSVGIGQISSEVPQNLSASRPQDRQFILSSKKLLLSDSGFYLCAWDRGIGQPQHFGDGTRLSIL.

This clone was counted once. The chain links TRBV20-1 to TRBJ2-3, with TRBD2 matching 12 bases. Germline CDR1 and CDR2: DFQATT and SNEGSKA (reference sequence). The V and J ends lost 3 bases and 1 base, in that order; junction bases with no gene match: 5. The CDR3 totals 16 residues. The CDR3 here is CSASRLAGGGTDTQYF. The CDR3 nucleotides are TGCAGTGCTAGTCGGCTAGCGGGAGGGGGCACAGATACGCAGTATTTT.

This chain connects TRBV28 to TRBJ2-7, with 7 bases fitting TRBD2. After removal of 1 base from V and 2 bases from J, the junction contained 5 bases not matched to a gene. Germline V CDR1 and CDR2: MDHEN, SYDVKM. The CDR3 runs to 15 residues. Here the CDR3 DNA reads TGTGCCAGCAGTTTATACTCAGCGGGGCCCTACGAGCAGTACTTC. Translating gives CASSLYSAGPYEQYF.

The chain links TRBV6-5 to TRBJ1-3; no definite D call. The germline gives CDR1 MNHEY, CDR2 SVGAGI. Trimming removed 2 bases at V and 0 bases at J, with 11 bases between. The CDR3 runs to 16 residues. The CDR3 sequence is CASSYAALGSGNTIYF. The DNA of the CDR3 is TGTGCCAGCAGTTACGCCGCCCTAGGCTCTGGAAACACCATATATTTT.

This clone occurred once. The chain employs TRBV27 and TRBJ1-2, with 8 bases that match TRBD1. Germline V CDR1 and CDR2: MNHEY, SMNVEV (reference sequence). The trim removed 6 bases at V and 7 bases at J, leaving 16 bases unmatched. The length of the CDR3 is 16 residues. CDR3 loop: CASSPLGPQGAAGYTF. Written as DNA, the CDR3 is TGTGCCAGCAGCCCTTTAGGCCCCCAGGGGGCTGCTGGCTACACCTTC.

For this clone: This sample includes further DNA sequences coding for the same CDR3. The CDR3 is CASSSDRNQPQHF. The CDR3 coding sequence is TGTGCCAGCAGTTCAGACAGGAATCAGCCCCAGCATTTT. The J gene is TRBJ1-5, the V gene TRBV7-2; TRBD1 is a possible D gene (6 bases). The V gene lost 6 bases and the J gene lost 4 bases, with 10 bases spanning the gap. The CDR3 is 13 residues long. Germline lookup yields CDR1 SGHTA and CDR2 FQGNSA.